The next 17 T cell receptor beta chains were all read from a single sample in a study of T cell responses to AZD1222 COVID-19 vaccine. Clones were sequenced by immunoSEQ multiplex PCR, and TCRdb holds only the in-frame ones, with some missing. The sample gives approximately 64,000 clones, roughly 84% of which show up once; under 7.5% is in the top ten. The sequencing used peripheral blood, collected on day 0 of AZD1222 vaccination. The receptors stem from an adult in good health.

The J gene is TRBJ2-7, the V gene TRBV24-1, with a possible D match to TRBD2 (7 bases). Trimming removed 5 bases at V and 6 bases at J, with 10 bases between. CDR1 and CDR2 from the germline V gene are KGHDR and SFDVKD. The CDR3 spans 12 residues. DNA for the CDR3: TGTGCCACCAGTGGGGGGGGCGGCGAGCAGTACTTC. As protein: CATSGGGGEQYF.

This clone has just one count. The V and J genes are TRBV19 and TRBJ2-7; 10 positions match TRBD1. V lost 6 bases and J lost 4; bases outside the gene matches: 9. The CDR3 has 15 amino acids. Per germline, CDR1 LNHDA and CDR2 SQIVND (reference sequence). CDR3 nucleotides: TGTGCCAGTAGCACCGGGACAGGGGCTTTTTACGAGCAGTACTTC. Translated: CASSTGTGAFYEQYF.

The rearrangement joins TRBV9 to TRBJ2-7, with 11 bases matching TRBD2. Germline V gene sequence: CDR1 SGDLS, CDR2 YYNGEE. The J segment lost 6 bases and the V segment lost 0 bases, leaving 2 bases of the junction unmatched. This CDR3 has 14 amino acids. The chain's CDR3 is CASSVASGGPEQYF. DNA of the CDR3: TGTGCCAGCAGCGTAGCTAGCGGGGGGCCCGAGCAGTACTTC.

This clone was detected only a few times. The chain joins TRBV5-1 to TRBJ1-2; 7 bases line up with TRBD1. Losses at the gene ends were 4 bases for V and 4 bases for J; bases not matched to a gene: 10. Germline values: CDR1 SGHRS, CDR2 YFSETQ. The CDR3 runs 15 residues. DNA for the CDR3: TGCGCCAGCAGCCCCCAGGGGGATATATTCTATGGCTACACCTTC. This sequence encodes CASSPQGDIFYGYTF.

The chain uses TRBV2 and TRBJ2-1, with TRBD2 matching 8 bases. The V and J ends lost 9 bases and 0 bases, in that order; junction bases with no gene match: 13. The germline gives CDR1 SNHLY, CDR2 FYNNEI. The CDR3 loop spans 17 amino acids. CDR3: CASSGNQRGSSYNEQFF. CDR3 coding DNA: TGTGCCAGTTCGGGGAACCAGCGGGGGAGCTCCTACAATGAGCAGTTCTTC. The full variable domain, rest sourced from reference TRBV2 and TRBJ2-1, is EPEVTQTPSHQVTQMGQEVILRCVPISNHLYFYWYRQILGQKVEFLVSFYNNEISEKSEIFDDQFSVERPDGSNFTLKIRSTKLEDSAMYFCASSGNQRGSSYNEQFFGPGTRLTVL.

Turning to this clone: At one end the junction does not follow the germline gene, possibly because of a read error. CDR3 protein: CASSFGRTGVGGSRYF. Here the CDR3 DNA reads TGTGCCAGCAGCTTCGGGAGGACAGGCGTGGGGGGGTCCCGGTACTTT. The chain links TRBV13 to TRBJ1-6; 7 bases align to TRBD1. CDR1 and CDR2 from the germline V gene are PRHDT and FYEKMQ (reference sequence). The length of the CDR3 is 16 residues. Supplemented by reference TRBV13 and TRBJ1-6, the full variable domain reads AAGVIQSPRHLIKEKRETATLKCYPIPRHDTVYWYQQGPGQDPQFLISFYEKMQSDKGSIPDRFSAQQFSDYHSELNMSSLELGDSALYFCASSFGRTGVGGSRYFGNGTRLTVT.

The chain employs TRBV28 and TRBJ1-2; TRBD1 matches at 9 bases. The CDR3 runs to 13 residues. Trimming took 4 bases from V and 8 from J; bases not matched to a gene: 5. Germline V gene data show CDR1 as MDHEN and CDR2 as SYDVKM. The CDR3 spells CASSSQGARGYTF. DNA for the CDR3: TGTGCCAGCAGTTCACAGGGGGCAAGGGGCTACACCTTC.

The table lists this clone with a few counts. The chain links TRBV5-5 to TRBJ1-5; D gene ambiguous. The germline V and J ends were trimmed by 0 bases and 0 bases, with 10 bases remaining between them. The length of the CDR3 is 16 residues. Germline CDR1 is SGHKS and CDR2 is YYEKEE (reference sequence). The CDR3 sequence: CASSLVSSNSNQPQHF. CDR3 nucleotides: TGTGCCAGCAGCTTGGTCTCGTCCAATAGCAATCAGCCCCAGCATTTT.

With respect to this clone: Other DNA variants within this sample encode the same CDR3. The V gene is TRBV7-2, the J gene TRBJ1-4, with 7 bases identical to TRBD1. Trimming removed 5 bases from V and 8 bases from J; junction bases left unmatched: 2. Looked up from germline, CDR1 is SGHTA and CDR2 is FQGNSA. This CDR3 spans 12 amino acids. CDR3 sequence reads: CASSPQGEKLFF. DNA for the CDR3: TGTGCCAGCAGCCCACAGGGGGAAAAACTGTTTTTT. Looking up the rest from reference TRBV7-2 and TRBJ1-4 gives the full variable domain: GAGVSQSPSNKVTEKGKDVELRCDPISGHTALYWYRQSLGQGLEFLIYFQGNSAPDKSGLPSDRFSAERTGGSVSTLTIQRTQQEDSAVYLCASSPQGEKLFFGSGTQLSVL.

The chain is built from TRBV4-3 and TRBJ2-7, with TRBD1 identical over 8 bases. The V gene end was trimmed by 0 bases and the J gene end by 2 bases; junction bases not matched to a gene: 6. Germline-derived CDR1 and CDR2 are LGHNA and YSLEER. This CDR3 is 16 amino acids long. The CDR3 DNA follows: TGCGCCAGCAGCCAAGACCTCAGACAGGGGACCTACGAGCAGTACTTC. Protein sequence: CASSQDLRQGTYEQYF.

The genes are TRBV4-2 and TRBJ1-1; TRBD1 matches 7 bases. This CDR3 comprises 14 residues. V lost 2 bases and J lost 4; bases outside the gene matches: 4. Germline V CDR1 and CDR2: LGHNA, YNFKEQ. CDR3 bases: TGTGCCAGCAGCCAACCCTCAGGGGGCACTGAAGCTTTCTTT. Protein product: CASSQPSGGTEAFF.

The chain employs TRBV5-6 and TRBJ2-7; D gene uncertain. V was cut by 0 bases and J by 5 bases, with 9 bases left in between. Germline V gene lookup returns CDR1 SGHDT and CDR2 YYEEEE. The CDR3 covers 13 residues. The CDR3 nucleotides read TGTGCCAGCAGCTTGGGATACCATGACGAGCAGTACTTC. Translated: CASSLGYHDEQYF.

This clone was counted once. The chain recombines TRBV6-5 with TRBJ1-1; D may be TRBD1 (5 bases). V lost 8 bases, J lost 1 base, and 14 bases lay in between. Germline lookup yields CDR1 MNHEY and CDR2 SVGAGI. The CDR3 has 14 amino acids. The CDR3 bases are TGTGCCAGCCACGTCCGACAGAAGAACACTGAAGCTTTCTTT. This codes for CASHVRQKNTEAFF.

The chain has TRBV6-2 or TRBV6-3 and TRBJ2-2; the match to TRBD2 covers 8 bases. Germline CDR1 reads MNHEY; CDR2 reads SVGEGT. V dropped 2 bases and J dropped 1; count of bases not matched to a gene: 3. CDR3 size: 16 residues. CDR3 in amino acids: CASSYRGGLNTGELFF. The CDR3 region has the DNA TGTGCCAGCAGTTACCGCGGGGGGTTGAACACCGGGGAGCTGTTTTTT.

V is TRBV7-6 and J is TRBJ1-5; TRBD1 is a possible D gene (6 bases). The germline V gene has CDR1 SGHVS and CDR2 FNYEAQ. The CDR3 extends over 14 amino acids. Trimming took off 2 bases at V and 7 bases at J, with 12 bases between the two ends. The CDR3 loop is CASSLHRVRQPQHF. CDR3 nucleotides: TGTGCCAGCAGCTTACACAGGGTCCGGCAGCCCCAGCATTTT.

CDR3 amino acids: CASSQVEGSGANVLTF. For the CDR3, the DNA is TGCGCCAGCAGCCAAGTCGAGGGCTCTGGGGCCAACGTCCTGACTTTC. This chain uses TRBV4-3 with TRBJ2-6, with D possibly TRBD2 on 5 matching bases. Germline CDR1 is LGHNA and CDR2 is YSLEER. The CDR3 extends over 16 amino acids. Trimming cost V 1 base and J 0 bases, with 7 bases left between them.

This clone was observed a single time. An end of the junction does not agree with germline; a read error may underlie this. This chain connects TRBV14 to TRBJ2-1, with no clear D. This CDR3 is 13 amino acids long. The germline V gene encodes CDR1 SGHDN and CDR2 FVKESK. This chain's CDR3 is CASSQVSDNEQFF. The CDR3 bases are TGTGCCAGCAGCCAAGTCTCCGACAATGAGCAGTTCTTC.